This is a list of T cell receptor beta chains from one sample in a study of STAT5B mutations in CD4+ large granular lymphocyte leukemia. The repertoire was sequenced with immunoSEQ multiplex PCR; TCRdb's copy has only in-frame clones and lacks some. Of some 30,000 clones listed, about 70% are singletons. The sample was CD4+ T cells from blood buffy coats. The receptors here all came from a human donor in good health. Each CDR3 is given with its conserved first and last residue. A D gene is named only where the DNA matches it firmly. Size values are once, few and many counts, or a class for expanded clones, and some rows have none.

j_gene	d_gene	abundance	v_gene	CDR3nt	CDR3aa
TRBJ1-1	-	-	TRBV27	TGTGCCAGCAGTTTTCGGGGGGCAACTACTGAAGCTTTCTTT	CASSFRGATTEAFF
TRBJ2-3	TRBD2	-	TRBV7-2	TGTGCCAGCAGCTCAGGACTAGCGGGCACAGATACGCAGTATTTT	CASSSGLAGTDTQYF
TRBJ1-2	-	-	TRBV11-3	TGTGCCAGCAGCCCGAACAGTAACTATGGCTACACCTTC	CASSPNSNYGYTF
TRBJ1-2	TRBD1	-	TRBV14	TGTGCCAGCAGCCAAGATGCACAGGGGGCCTATGGCTACACCTTC	CASSQDAQGAYGYTF
TRBJ2-3	TRBD2	-	TRBV4-3	TGCGCCAGCAGCCAAGCTATCCCTCCTAGCGGGGGGGCGAGGGATACGCAGTATTTT	CASSQAIPPSGGARDTQYF
TRBJ2-2	TRBD2	-	TRBV7-3	TGTGCCAGCAGCCCGGGGGGGGTCGGGGAGCTGTTTTTT	CASSPGGVGELFF
TRBJ1-5	-	few	TRBV29-1	TGCAGCGTTGCGCAGGGTCGCGGGCAGCCCCAGCATTTT	CSVAQGRGQPQHF
TRBJ2-5	-	few	TRBV11-3	TGTGCCAGCAGCTTAATGGAACAAGAGACCCAGTACTTC	CASSLMEQETQYF
TRBJ1-1	-	-	TRBV7-2	TGTGCCAGCAGCTTAAAAGGGGGGGGCGCTGAAGCTTTCTTT	CASSLKGGGAEAFF
TRBJ1-1	-	-	TRBV5-5	TGTGCCAGCAGCTTGGATGGGCTGAGACAAGCTTTCTTT	CASSLDGLRQAFF
TRBJ1-3	-	-	TRBV6-1	TGTGCCAGCAGGGGCACGGGTCTTGGAAACACCATATATTTT	CASRGTGLGNTIYF
TRBJ2-7	-	few	TRBV5-6	TGTGCCAGCAGCTCGACCTACGAGCAGTACTTC	CASSSTYEQYF
TRBJ1-2	-	-	TRBV29-1	TGCAGCGCGAGGGTAGGGATCTATGGCTACACCTTC	CSARVGIYGYTF
TRBJ1-5	-	-	TRBV19	TGTGCCAGTGGATTCGGGCAGCCCCAGCATTTT	CASGFGQPQHF
TRBJ1-4	-	-	TRBV2	TGTGCCAGCAGAGCAGGGTTACCTAATGAAAAACTGTTTTTT	CASRAGLPNEKLFF
TRBJ1-2	-	few	TRBV6-5	TGTGCCAGCAGGCCAGGGGTTGGCTACACCTTC	CASRPGVGYTF
TRBJ1-6	TRBD1	-	TRBV4-2	TGTGCCAGCAGCCAAGAAGGACAGGGGGCGACCTATAATTCACCCCTCCACTTT	CASSQEGQGATYNSPLHF
TRBJ1-1	-	few	TRBV2	TGTGCCAGCAGTGGGGAAGGACAGATTGCTTTCTTT	CASSGEGQIAFF
TRBJ2-1	TRBD2	-	TRBV7-2	TGTGCCAGCAGCTTAGAACTAGCGGGGGGGGCTGAGCAGTTCTTC	CASSLELAGGAEQFF
TRBJ1-5	-	-	TRBV7-7	TGTGCTAGCAGCTTAAGGCAGGGAGGTGGCAATCAGCCCCAGCATTTT	CASSLRQGGGNQPQHF
TRBJ1-4	-	once	TRBV5-1	TGCGCCAGCAGCTTGGCGGTAGTTGGAGAAAAACTGTTTTTT	CASSLAVVGEKLFF
TRBJ2-5	TRBD2	-	TRBV18	TGTGCCAGCTCACCACAGGCTAGCGGGGGCCGTGAGACCCAGTACTTC	CASSPQASGGRETQYF
TRBJ1-2	-	-	TRBV12-5	TGTGCTAGTGGGGCAAGGGGATTCGGGTATGGCTACACCTTC	CASGARGFGYGYTF
TRBJ1-4	-	-	TRBV7-2	TGTGCCAGCAGCTTTGGGGGGGGGAATGAAAAACTGTTTTTT	CASSFGGGNEKLFF
TRBJ1-2	-	-	TRBV5-6	TGTGCCAGCAGCCTGGACGTGAAGGGCTACACCTTC	CASSLDVKGYTF
TRBJ1-5	TRBD1	-	TRBV18	TGTGCCAGCTCACCGACAGGGGGAGGGGATCAGCCCCAGCATTTT	CASSPTGGGDQPQHF
TRBJ1-6	-	once	TRBV18	TGTGCCAGCTCACCTGAAGCTTATAATTCACCCCTCCACTTT	CASSPEAYNSPLHF
TRBJ1-5	-	-	TRBV2	TGTGCCAGCAGCGTCGCGCCACCTCAGCCCCAGCATTTT	CASSVAPPQPQHF
TRBJ1-2	TRBD1	few	TRBV5-4	TGTGCCAGCAGCTTAGGGACAGCCTATGGCTACACCTTC	CASSLGTAYGYTF
TRBJ1-2	-	few	TRBV4-2	TGTGCCAGCAGCCAAGTTGGGGGGCTTGGCTACACCTTC	CASSQVGGLGYTF
TRBJ2-2	-	-	TRBV5-4	TGTGCCAGCAGCTTGGATAGTCCCGGGGAGCTGTTTTTT	CASSLDSPGELFF
TRBJ2-3	TRBD2	-	TRBV5-1	TGCGCCAGCAGCTTGGGTTGGACTAGCGGGCGGGCACCATACGCCGAATTAACAGATACGCAGTATTTT	CASSLGWTSGRAPYAELTDTQYF
TRBJ2-2	-	-	TRBV10-1	TGCGCCAGCAGTGACCCGACAGGCCTCGCGAACACCGGGGAGCTGTTTTTT	CASSDPTGLANTGELFF
TRBJ2-6	-	-	TRBV18	TGTGCCAGCTCACCGGCGTCCGGGGCCAACGTCCTGACTTTC	CASSPASGANVLTF
TRBJ2-1	TRBD2	-	TRBV10-3	TGTGCCATCAGGCGGGAGGGACAGAGGTTTCCTGAGCAGTTCTTC	CAIRREGQRFPEQFF
TRBJ2-1	TRBD1	-	TRBV27	TGTGCCAGCAATAAACCGGGACAGGGGGCGGGTGAGCAGTTCTTC	CASNKPGQGAGEQFF
TRBJ2-1	TRBD2	-	TRBV5-1	TGCGCCAGCAGCTTGGTTAGCGGGGGCCTAAATGAGCAGTTCTTC	CASSLVSGGLNEQFF
TRBJ2-1	TRBD2	-	TRBV4-2	TGTGCCAGCAGCCAAGAAGTCTTAGGGACTAGCTCCTACAATGAGCAGTTCTTC	CASSQEVLGTSSYNEQFF
TRBJ2-7	TRBD2	-	TRBV5-1	TGCGCCAGCAGCTTAGCGGGGGGAACCCCCTACGAGCAGTACTTC	CASSLAGGTPYEQYF
TRBJ2-1	-	-	TRBV7-6	TGTGCCAGCAGCTTAGCGGGAAGCTCCTACAATGAGCAGTTCTTC	CASSLAGSSYNEQFF
TRBJ1-2	-	few	TRBV7-3	TGTGCCAGCAGGGGATCGGACGGCGCTGGGGGCTACACCTTC	CASRGSDGAGGYTF
TRBJ1-1	-	few	TRBV5-1	TGCGCCAGCAGCTTGCCGGGGACTGGGATCACTGAAGCTTTCTTT	CASSLPGTGITEAFF
TRBJ2-7	TRBD1	-	TRBV7-9	TGTGCCAGCAGCTTGGACAGGGTTTACGAGCAGTACTTC	CASSLDRVYEQYF
TRBJ2-1	TRBD2	-	TRBV11-1	TGTGCCAGCAGCTTATCCGACGGGGGGGGAATCTTGCAGTTCTTC	CASSLSDGGGILQFF
TRBJ1-3	-	-	TRBV7-9	TGTGCCAGCAGCCCTGGGCAGGGGCCCTTGGGAAACACCATATATTTT	CASSPGQGPLGNTIYF
TRBJ1-1	-	-	TRBV19	TGTGCCACCCTCGGGGAGACTGAAGCTTTCTTT	CATLGETEAFF
TRBJ2-7	-	-	TRBV5-5	TGTGCCAGCAGCTCGGGATCCTACGAGCAGTACTTC	CASSSGSYEQYF
TRBJ2-3	TRBD1	-	TRBV7-3	TGTGCCAGTGGACAGGGAACAGATACGCAGTATTTT	CASGQGTDTQYF
TRBJ2-5	TRBD2	-	TRBV2	TGTGCCGGAACTAGCGGGGGGGCCGAGACCCAGTACTTC	CAGTSGGAETQYF
TRBJ1-1	-	-	TRBV11-3	TGTGCCAGCAGCTTAGGCGACTACACTGAAGCTTTCTTT	CASSLGDYTEAFF